This TCR beta chain was observed in a study of control samples from healthy donors and cancer patients. Measured with immunoSEQ multiplex PCR; TCRdb has only the in-frame clones, and not every one. The sample has some 130,000 clones, about 90% seen once. Trimming at V came to 3 bases and at J to 4 bases, leaving 15 bases not matched to a gene. The germline gives CDR1 KGHSH, CDR2 LQKENI. CDR3 size: 17 residues. The chain carries TRBV18 and TRBJ2-7; 7 bases align to TRBD2. The TCR was taken from a man in his fifties with head and neck cancer. The source material was PBMCs. Written as DNA, the CDR3 is TGTGCCAGCTCACCCTCCGGAGGGAGGGCCTCCGGGTACGAGCAGTACTTC. Its translation is CASSPSGGRASGYEQYF. The full variable domain, with the rest looked up from reference TRBV18 and TRBJ2-7, is NAGVMQNPRHLVRRRGQEARLRCSPMKGHSHVYWYRQLPEEGLKFMVYLQKENIIDESGMPKERFSAEFPKEGPSILRIQQVVRGDSAAYFCASSPSGGRASGYEQYFGPGTRLTVT.